The next 16 T cell receptor beta chains were all read from a single sample in a study of CD8 T cells in ankylosing spondylitis. From the 5' RACE reads, TCRdb called clonotypes with MiXCR, one entry per CDR3 protein. The data show about 42,000 distinct CDR3 sequences, 2.5% to 3% seen once. Sample: blood, either unsorted or a sorted T cell fraction (not recorded which). These TCRs come from a male donor with ankylosing spondylitis or in good health (not recorded which).

This clonotype showed up many times. The CDR3 DNA follows: TGTGCCAGCAGCGTAGGCATATACAATGAGCAGTTCTTC. The encoded protein is CASSVGIYNEQFF. The gene calls are TRBV9 and TRBJ2-1; no firm D call. V was cut by 0 bases and J by 4 bases, with 5 bases left in between. The CDR3 is 13 amino acids. Germline V gene lookup returns CDR1 SGDLS and CDR2 YYNGEE. The full variable domain, completed using reference TRBV9 and TRBJ2-1, is DSGVTQTPKHLITATGQRVTLRCSPRSGDLSVYWYQQSLDQGLQFLIQYYNGEERAKGNILERFSAQQFPDLHSELNLSSLELGDSALYFCASSVGIYNEQFFGPGTRLTVL.

This clonotype was found many times. This chain uses TRBV9 with TRBJ2-3; D may match TRBD1 or TRBD2 (5 bases each). Per germline, CDR1 SGDLS and CDR2 YYNGEE. CDR3 length: 15 residues. V was pared by 4 bases and J by 4 bases, with 16 bases between. CDR3 sequence reads: CASSQREGVADTQYF. The CDR3 DNA follows: TGTGCCAGCAGCCAACGGGAAGGGGTGGCAGATACGCAGTATTTT.

There are many counts of this clonotype. The rearrangement joins TRBV9 to TRBJ2-1; TRBD2 agrees at 10 bases. Germline trimming cut 5 bases from V and 8 bases from J; bases unmatched to any gene: 10. Per germline, CDR1 SGDLS and CDR2 YYNGEE. CDR3 length: 15 amino acids. This CDR3 is CASRTGGTSVYEQFF. For the CDR3, the DNA is TGTGCCAGCAGGACGGGGGGGACTAGCGTATATGAGCAGTTCTTC.

This clonotype was counted at least ten times. The J gene is TRBJ2-1, the V gene TRBV9; the match to TRBD1 covers 11 bases. Trimming took 4 bases from V and 4 from J; bases not matched to a gene: 7. CDR1 SGDLS and CDR2 YYNGEE come from the germline V gene. There are 16 residues in the CDR3. CDR3 DNA: TGTGCCAGCAGCCCTCTAGGGACAGGGGGATACAATGAGCAGTTCTTC. It specifies CASSPLGTGGYNEQFF.

This clonotype was counted ten times or more. The DNA of the CDR3 is TGTGCCAGCAATGCGGGGGGACCTCCACACACAGATACGCAGTATTTT. Its protein is CASNAGGPPHTDTQYF. The chain employs TRBV9 and TRBJ2-3; TRBD2 aligns across 8 bases. The CDR3 loop spans 16 amino acids. With V trimmed by 6 bases and J by 2 bases, 11 bases remained unmatched. CDR1 and CDR2 (germline): SGDLS, YYNGEE.

This clonotype was found many times. V gene TRBV9 combines with J gene TRBJ2-3; no reliable D call. The germline gives CDR1 SGDLS, CDR2 YYNGEE. CDR3 size: 14 residues. V lost 4 bases and J lost 4, with 13 bases in between. The CDR3: CASSPSSIPDTQYF. CDR3 nucleotide sequence: TGTGCCAGCAGCCCTTCCTCGATTCCAGATACGCAGTATTTT.

Many counts were recorded for this clonotype. This chain links TRBV9 with TRBJ2-1; D possibly corresponds to TRBD2 (6 bases). The CDR3 is 13 residues long. Germline assignment: CDR1 SGDLS and CDR2 YYNGEE. Trimming removed 0 bases from V and 9 bases from J, with 10 bases in between. The CDR3 spells CASSVGAGLEQFF. The CDR3 nucleotides read TGTGCCAGCAGCGTAGGAGCGGGCCTTGAGCAGTTCTTC.

The V call is TRBV9, the J call TRBJ2-7; maybe TRBD2 (6 bases). Germline loops: CDR1 SGDLS, CDR2 YYNGEE. CDR3 length: 14 amino acids. V lost 0 bases and J 11 bases, leaving 18 bases between the germline ends. The DNA for the CDR3 is TGTGCCAGCAGCGTAGCGTGGCTAGCGTCAACGGAGTACTTC. Amino acids: CASSVAWLASTEYF.

This clonotype has ten or more counts. The chain links TRBV9 to TRBJ2-1; 7 bases map to TRBD2. Losses at the gene ends were 9 bases for V and 5 bases for J; bases not matched to a gene: 8. The CDR3 sequence is 13 residues long. The germline gives CDR1 SGDLS, CDR2 YYNGEE. The CDR3 loop is CATGGGPDNEQFF. The CDR3 region has the DNA TGTGCCACTGGGGGAGGGCCCGACAATGAGCAGTTCTTC. Using reference TRBV9 and TRBJ2-1 for the parts outside the CDR3, the full variable domain is DSGVTQTPKHLITATGQRVTLRCSPRSGDLSVYWYQQSLDQGLQFLIQYYNGEERAKGNILERFSAQQFPDLHSELNLSSLELGDSALYFCATGGGPDNEQFFGPGTRLTVL.

This clonotype was recorded many times. V gene TRBV9 combines with J gene TRBJ2-3, with D perhaps being TRBD1 or TRBD2 (5 bases each). In germline, CDR1 is SGDLS, CDR2 YYNGEE. This CDR3 spans 15 amino acids. V was cut by 2 bases and J by 4 bases, with 14 bases left in between. DNA for the CDR3: TGTGCCAGCAGCGTCTCCGGGACCTCGGCAGATACGCAGTATTTT. Its protein product is CASSVSGTSADTQYF.

This clonotype was picked up many times. This chain uses TRBV9 with TRBJ2-5; D remains ambiguous. V shed 4 bases and J shed 3 bases, with 13 bases lying between them. This CDR3 has 14 residues. Germline values: CDR1 SGDLS, CDR2 YYNGEE. CDR3 in DNA: TGTGCCAGCAGCCCAGGCCTAATTGAAGAGACCCAGTACTTC. Protein sequence: CASSPGLIEETQYF.

At least ten counts were recorded for this clonotype. The rearrangement links TRBV9 to TRBJ2-2; D is uncertain. The length of the CDR3 is 14 residues. Trimming took off 3 bases at V and 3 bases at J, with 9 bases between the two ends. Germline loops: CDR1 SGDLS, CDR2 YYNGEE. CDR3 sequence (DNA): TGTGCCAGCAGCGCCGACACATACACCGGGGAGCTGTTTTTT. Protein: CASSADTYTGELFF.

This clonotype showed up many times. The V and J genes are TRBV9 and TRBJ2-1; TRBD1 matches at 12 bases. J gave up 8 bases and V 4 bases, and 10 bases lay outside the gene matches. The CDR3 length is 16 residues. Germline V lookup: CDR1 SGDLS, CDR2 YYNGEE. As DNA, the CDR3 is TGTGCCAGCAGCATTACCCGGGACAGGGGGCTCTATGAGCAGTTCTTC. Residues: CASSITRDRGLYEQFF. Filled out from reference TRBV9 and TRBJ2-1, the complete variable domain reads DSGVTQTPKHLITATGQRVTLRCSPRSGDLSVYWYQQSLDQGLQFLIQYYNGEERAKGNILERFSAQQFPDLHSELNLSSLELGDSALYFCASSITRDRGLYEQFFGPGTRLTVL.

In this sample, this clonotype turned up many times. The chain joins TRBV9 to TRBJ2-5, with D perhaps matching TRBD1 (6 bases). Per the germline V gene, CDR1 is SGDLS and CDR2 is YYNGEE. V lost 3 bases and J lost 7, with 16 bases in between. This CDR3 is 14 amino acids long. CDR3 residues: CASSALDSLGTQYF. CDR3 in DNA: TGTGCCAGCAGCGCTTTGGACAGCCTAGGGACCCAGTACTTC.

This clonotype came up many times. This chain connects TRBV9 to TRBJ1-1; D may be TRBD1 (5 bases). Germline V lookup: CDR1 SGDLS, CDR2 YYNGEE. CDR3 length equals 15 residues. The ends were cut back, 0 bases at V and 0 bases at J, with 9 bases in the middle. CDR3 bases: TGTGCCAGCAGCGTAGGGGGCAGGGTGAACACTGAAGCTTTCTTT. This sequence encodes CASSVGGRVNTEAFF.

This clonotype was seen repeatedly, ten times or more. J is TRBJ2-7 and V is TRBV9, with D tentatively TRBD2 (5 bases). V was shortened by 3 bases and J by 5 bases, with 9 bases between the two germline ends. Germline values: CDR1 SGDLS, CDR2 YYNGEE. CDR3 length: 12 residues. The CDR3 loop is CASSADGDEQYF. CDR3 nucleotides: TGTGCCAGCAGCGCCGACGGGGACGAGCAGTACTTC.